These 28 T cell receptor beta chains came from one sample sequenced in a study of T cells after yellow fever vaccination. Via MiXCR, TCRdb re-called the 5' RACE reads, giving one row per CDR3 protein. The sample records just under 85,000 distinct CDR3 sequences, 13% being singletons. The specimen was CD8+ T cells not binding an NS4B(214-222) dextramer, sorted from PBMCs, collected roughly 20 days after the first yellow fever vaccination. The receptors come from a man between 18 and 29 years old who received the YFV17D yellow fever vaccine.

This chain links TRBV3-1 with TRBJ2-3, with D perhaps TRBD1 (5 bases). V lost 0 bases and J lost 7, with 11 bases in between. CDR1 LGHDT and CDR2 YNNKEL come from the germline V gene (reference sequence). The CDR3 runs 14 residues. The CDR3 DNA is TGTGCCAGCAGCCAAGAAGGGGCTGAGAATACGCAGTATTTT. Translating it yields CASSQEGAENTQYF.

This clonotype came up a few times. The CDR3 region is CASSKTGGVNEQFF. The CDR3 nucleotides are TGTGCCAGCAGCAAAACCGGGGGGGTTAATGAGCAGTTCTTC. V is TRBV7-3 and J is TRBJ2-1; 8 bases line up with TRBD2. The CDR3 is 14 amino acids. CDR1 and CDR2 (germline): SGHTA, FQGTGA. V dropped 5 bases and J dropped 7; count of bases not matched to a gene: 7.

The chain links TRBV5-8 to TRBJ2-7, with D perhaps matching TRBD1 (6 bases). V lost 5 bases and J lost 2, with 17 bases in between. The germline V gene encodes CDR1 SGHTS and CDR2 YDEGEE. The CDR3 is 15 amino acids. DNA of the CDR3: TGTGCCAGCAGTCGTGCCGGGACACCCCCCTACGAGCAGTACTTC. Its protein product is CASSRAGTPPYEQYF.

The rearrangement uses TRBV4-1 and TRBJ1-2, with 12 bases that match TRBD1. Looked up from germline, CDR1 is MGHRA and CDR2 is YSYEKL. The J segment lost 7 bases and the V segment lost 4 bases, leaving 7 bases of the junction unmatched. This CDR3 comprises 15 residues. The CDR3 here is CASSPPGQGARGYTF. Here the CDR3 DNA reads TGCGCCAGCAGCCCACCGGGACAGGGGGCGCGTGGCTACACCTTC.

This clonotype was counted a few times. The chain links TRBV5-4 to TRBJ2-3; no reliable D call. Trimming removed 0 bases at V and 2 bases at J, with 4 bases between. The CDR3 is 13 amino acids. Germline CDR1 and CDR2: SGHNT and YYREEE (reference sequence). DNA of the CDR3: TGTGCCAGCAGCTTGGACATCACAGATACGCAGTATTTT. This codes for CASSLDITDTQYF.

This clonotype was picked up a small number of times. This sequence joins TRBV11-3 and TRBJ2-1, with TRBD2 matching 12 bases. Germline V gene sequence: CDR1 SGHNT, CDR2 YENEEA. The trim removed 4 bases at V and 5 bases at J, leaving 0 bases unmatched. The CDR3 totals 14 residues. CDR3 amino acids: CASSSSGGDNEQFF. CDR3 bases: TGTGCCAGCAGCTCTAGCGGGGGGGACAATGAGCAGTTCTTC.

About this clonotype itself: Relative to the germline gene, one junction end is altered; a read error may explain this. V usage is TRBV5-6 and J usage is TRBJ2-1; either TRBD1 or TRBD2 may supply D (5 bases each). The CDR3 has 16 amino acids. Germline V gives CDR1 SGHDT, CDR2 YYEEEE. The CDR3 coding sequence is TGTGCCAGCAGCTTAGAAAGACGGGACCCCGGCAATCAGCAGTTCTTC. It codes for CASSLERRDPGNQQFF.

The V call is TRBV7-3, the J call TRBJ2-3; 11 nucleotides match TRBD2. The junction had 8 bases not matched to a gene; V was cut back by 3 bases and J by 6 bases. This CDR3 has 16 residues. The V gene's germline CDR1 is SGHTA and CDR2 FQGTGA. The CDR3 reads CASSFYSGGAFDTQYF. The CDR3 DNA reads TGTGCCAGCAGCTTCTATAGCGGGGGGGCCTTCGATACGCAGTATTTT. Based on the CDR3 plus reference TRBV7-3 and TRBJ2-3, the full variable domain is GAGVSQTPSNKVTEKGKYVELRCDPISGHTALYWYRQSLGQGPEFLIYFQGTGAADDSGLPNDRFFAVRPEGSVSTLKIQRTERGDSAVYLCASSFYSGGAFDTQYFGPGTRLTVL.

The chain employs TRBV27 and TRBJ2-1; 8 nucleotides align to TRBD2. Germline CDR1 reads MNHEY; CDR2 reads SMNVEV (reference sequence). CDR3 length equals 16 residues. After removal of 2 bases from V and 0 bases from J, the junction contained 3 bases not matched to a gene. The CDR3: CASSLGAGASYNEQFF. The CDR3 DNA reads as TGTGCCAGCAGTTTAGGAGCGGGGGCCTCCTACAATGAGCAGTTCTTC.

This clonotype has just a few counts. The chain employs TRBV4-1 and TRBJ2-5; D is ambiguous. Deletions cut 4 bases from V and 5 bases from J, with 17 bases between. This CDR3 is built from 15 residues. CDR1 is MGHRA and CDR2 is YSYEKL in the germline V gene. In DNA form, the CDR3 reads TGCGCCAGCAGCCCCCGGGCAGGATCACAGGAGACCCAGTACTTC. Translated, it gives CASSPRAGSQETQYF.

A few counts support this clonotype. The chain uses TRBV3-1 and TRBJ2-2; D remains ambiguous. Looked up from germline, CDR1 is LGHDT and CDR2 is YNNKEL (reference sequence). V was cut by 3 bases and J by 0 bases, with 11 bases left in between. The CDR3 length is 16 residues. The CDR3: CASSQSRLTNTGELFF. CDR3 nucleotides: TGTGCCAGCAGCCAGAGTAGGCTTACGAACACCGGGGAGCTGTTTTTT.

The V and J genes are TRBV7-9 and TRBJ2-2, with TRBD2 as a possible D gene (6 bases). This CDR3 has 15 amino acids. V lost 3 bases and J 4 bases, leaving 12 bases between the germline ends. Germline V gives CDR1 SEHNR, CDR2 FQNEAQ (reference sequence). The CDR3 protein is CASSFGGVVTGELFF. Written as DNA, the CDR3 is TGTGCCAGCAGCTTCGGAGGGGTGGTCACCGGGGAGCTGTTTTTT.

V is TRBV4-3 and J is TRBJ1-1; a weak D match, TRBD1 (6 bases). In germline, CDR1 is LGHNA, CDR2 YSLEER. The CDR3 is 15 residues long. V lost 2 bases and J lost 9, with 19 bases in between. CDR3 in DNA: TGCGCCAGCAGCCAAACGACCCTGGGGGCCGAAAAAGCTTTCTTT. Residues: CASSQTTLGAEKAFF.

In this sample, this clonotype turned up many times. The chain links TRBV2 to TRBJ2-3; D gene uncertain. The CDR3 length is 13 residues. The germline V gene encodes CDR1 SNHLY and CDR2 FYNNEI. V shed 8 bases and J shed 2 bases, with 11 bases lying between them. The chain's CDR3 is CASPIPSTDTQYF. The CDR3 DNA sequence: TGTGCCAGCCCGATACCCTCCACAGATACGCAGTATTTT.

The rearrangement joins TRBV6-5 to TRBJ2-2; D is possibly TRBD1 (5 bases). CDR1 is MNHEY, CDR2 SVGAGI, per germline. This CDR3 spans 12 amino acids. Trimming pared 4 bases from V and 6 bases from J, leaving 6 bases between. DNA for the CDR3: TGTGCCAGCAGTTCAGGGTCCGGGGAGCTGTTTTTT. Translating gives CASSSGSGELFF.

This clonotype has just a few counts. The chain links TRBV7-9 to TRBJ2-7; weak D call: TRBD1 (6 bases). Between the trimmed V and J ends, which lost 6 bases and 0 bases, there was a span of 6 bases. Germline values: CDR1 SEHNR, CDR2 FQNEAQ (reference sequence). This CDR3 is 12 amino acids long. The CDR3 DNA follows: TGTGCCAGCAGGGACAGCTCCTACGAGCAGTACTTC. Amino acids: CASRDSSYEQYF.

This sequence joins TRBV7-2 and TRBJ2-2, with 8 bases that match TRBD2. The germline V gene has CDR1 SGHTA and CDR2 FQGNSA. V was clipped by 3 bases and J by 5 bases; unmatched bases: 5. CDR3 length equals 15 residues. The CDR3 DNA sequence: TGTGCCAGCAGCTTTGTAGCGGGAATTACCGGGGAGCTGTTTTTT. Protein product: CASSFVAGITGELFF.

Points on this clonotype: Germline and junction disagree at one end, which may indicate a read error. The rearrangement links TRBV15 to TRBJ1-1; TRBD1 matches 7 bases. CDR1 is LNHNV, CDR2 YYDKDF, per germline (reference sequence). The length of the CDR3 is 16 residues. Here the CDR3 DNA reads TGTGGCACCAGCATTGACAGGGTCAATGGGAACACTGAAGCTTTCTTT. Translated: CGTSIDRVNGNTEAFF.

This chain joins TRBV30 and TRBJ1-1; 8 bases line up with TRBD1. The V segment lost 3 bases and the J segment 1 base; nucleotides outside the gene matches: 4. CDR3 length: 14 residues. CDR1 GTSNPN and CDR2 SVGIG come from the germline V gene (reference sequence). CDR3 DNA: TGTGCCTGGAGCACGGGACAGGCGAACACTGAAGCTTTCTTT. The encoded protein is CAWSTGQANTEAFF.

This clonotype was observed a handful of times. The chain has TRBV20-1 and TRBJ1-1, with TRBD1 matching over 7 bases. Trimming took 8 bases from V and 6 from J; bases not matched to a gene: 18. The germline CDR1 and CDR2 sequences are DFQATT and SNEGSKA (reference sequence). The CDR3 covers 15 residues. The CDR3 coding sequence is TGCAGTCCTCACAAACAGGGGATAGGTTGGGCTGAAGCTTTCTTT. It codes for CSPHKQGIGWAEAFF.

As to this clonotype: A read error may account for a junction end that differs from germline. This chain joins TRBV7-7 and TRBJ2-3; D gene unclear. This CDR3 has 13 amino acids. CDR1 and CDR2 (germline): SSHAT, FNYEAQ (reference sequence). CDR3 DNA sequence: TGTGCTAGCAGCTTCTGGTCTGGAGATACGCAGTATTTT. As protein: CASSFWSGDTQYF.

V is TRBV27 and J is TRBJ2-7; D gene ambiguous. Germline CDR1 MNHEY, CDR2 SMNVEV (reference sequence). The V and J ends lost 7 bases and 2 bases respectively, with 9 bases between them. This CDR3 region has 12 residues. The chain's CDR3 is CASKDGTYEQYV. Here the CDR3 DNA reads TGTGCCAGCAAGGACGGAACCTACGAGCAGTACGTC.

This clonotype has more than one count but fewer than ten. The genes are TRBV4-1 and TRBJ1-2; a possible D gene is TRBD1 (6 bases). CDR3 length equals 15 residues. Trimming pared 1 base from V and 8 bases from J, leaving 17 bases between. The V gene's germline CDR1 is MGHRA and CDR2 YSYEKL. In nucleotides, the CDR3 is TGCGCCAGCAGCCAAGGACAGGCGGCGTCTGGGGGCTACACCTTC. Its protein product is CASSQGQAASGGYTF.

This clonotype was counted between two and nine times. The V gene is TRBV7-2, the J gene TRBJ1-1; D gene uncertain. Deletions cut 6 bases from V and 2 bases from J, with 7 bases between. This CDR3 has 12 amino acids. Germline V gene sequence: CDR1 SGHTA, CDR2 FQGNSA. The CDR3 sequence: CASSYTNTEAFF. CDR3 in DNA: TGTGCCAGCAGTTACACCAACACTGAAGCTTTCTTT.

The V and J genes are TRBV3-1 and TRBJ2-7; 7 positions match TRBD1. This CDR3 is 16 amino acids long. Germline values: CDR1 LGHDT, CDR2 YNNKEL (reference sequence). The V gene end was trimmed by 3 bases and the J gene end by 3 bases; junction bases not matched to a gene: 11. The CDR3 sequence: CASSHTDRVGDYEQYF. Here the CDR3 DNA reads TGTGCCAGCAGCCATACCGACAGGGTGGGGGACTACGAGCAGTACTTC.

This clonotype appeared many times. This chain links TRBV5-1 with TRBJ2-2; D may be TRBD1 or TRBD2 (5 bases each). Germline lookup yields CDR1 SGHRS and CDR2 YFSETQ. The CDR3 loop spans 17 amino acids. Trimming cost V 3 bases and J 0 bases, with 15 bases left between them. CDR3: CASSSNGANANTGELFF. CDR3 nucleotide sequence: TGCGCCAGCAGCTCGAACGGGGCTAACGCGAACACCGGGGAGCTGTTTTTT.

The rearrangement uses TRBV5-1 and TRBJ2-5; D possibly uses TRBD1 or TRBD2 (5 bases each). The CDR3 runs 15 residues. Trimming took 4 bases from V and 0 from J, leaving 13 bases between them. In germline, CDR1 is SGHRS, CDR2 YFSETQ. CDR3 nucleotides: TGCGCCAGCAGCACCGGGACCACGTACCAAGAGACCCAGTACTTC. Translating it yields CASSTGTTYQETQYF.

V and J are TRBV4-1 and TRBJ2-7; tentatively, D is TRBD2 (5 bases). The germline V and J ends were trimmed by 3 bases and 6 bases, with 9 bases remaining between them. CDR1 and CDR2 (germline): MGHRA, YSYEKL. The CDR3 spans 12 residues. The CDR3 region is CASSHRGGEQYF. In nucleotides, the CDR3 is TGCGCCAGCAGCCACCGGGGTGGCGAGCAGTACTTC.